A single sample is the source of the 31 T cell receptor beta chains below, sequenced in a study of T cell responses to AZD1222 COVID-19 vaccine. Here immunoSEQ multiplex PCR was the method, and the copy in TCRdb shows in-frame clones only, minus some. The sample lists 130,000 or so clones; roughly 90% were seen once. Sequenced here: peripheral blood, sampled 28 days after the second AZD1222 dose. The receptors come from an adult who received the AZD1222 COVID-19 vaccine.

This clone appeared once. J is TRBJ1-2 and V is TRBV28, with D unclear. The CDR3 spans 13 residues. V gave up 6 bases and J gave up 1 base, with 9 bases separating them. CDR1 and CDR2 from the germline V gene are MDHEN and SYDVKM. CDR3 in amino acids: CASSPGINYGYTF. The CDR3 DNA sequence: TGTGCCAGCAGCCCGGGGATTAACTATGGCTACACCTTC.

The chain recombines TRBV19 with TRBJ1-3, with D possibly being TRBD1 (6 bases). The germline CDR1 and CDR2 sequences are LNHDA and SQIVND (reference sequence). The CDR3 spans 14 residues. The V end lost 4 bases, the J end lost 4 bases, and 11 bases lay between the germline ends. In DNA, the CDR3 is TGTGCCAGTAGTACAACAGGGCTCGGAAACACCATATATTTT. Protein: CASSTTGLGNTIYF.

This clone was observed once. The gene calls are TRBV6-2 or TRBV6-3 and TRBJ1-1; 7 nucleotides align to TRBD1. The length of the CDR3 is 16 residues. Germline-derived CDR1 and CDR2 are MNHEY and SVGEGT. Unmatched junction bases numbered 6, after V lost 2 bases and J lost 0 bases. In DNA, the CDR3 is TGTGCCAGCAGTTACCCCATTACAGGGGTGAACACTGAAGCTTTCTTT. Its protein product is CASSYPITGVNTEAFF.

The CDR3 nucleotides are TGCGCCAGCAGCTTGGGACTAGCGGGGACTCAAGAGACCCAGTACTTC. Residues: CASSLGLAGTQETQYF. This sequence joins TRBV5-1 and TRBJ2-5, with 11 bases lining up with TRBD2. V was pared by 0 bases and J by 2 bases, with 3 bases of the junction left unmatched. The CDR3 has 16 residues. Germline CDR1 is SGHRS and CDR2 is YFSETQ.

This clone was detected once. The rearrangement links TRBV19 to TRBJ2-3; D tentatively reads TRBD1 or TRBD2 (5 bases each). V dropped 4 bases and J dropped 8 bases, with 19 bases sitting between them. This CDR3 has 15 residues. Looked up from germline, CDR1 is LNHDA and CDR2 is SQIVND (reference sequence). The CDR3 sequence is CASSSPGTVKGTQYF. The DNA for the CDR3 is TGTGCCAGTAGTAGCCCCGGGACGGTAAAAGGTACGCAGTATTTT. Full variable domain (rest looked up from reference TRBV19 and TRBJ2-3): DGGITQSPKYLFRKEGQNVTLSCEQNLNHDAMYWYRQDPGQGLRLIYYSQIVNDFQKGDIAEGYSVSREKKESFPLTVTSAQKNPTAFYLCASSSPGTVKGTQYFGPGTRLTVL.

This chain uses TRBV28 with TRBJ2-7; a possible D gene is TRBD1 (5 bases). The CDR3 has 13 residues. Germline V gene data show CDR1 as MDHEN and CDR2 as SYDVKM. V was shortened by 7 bases and J by 0 bases, with 10 bases between the two germline ends. The CDR3 reads CASTETASYEQYF. The CDR3 bases are TGTGCCAGCACAGAGACAGCCTCCTACGAGCAGTACTTC.

The chain couples TRBV18 to TRBJ2-5; 8 bases agree with TRBD1. This CDR3 is 14 amino acids long. With V trimmed by 3 bases and J by 4 bases, 4 bases remained unmatched. CDR1 and CDR2 (germline): KGHSH, LQKENI. The CDR3 nucleotides read TGTGCCAGCTCACCTGGACAGGGCGGAGAGACCCAGTACTTC. It yields the protein CASSPGQGGETQYF.

V and J are TRBV2 and TRBJ2-7, with 15 bases that match TRBD2. This CDR3 is 15 amino acids long. J gave up 3 bases and V 6 bases, and 3 bases lay outside the gene matches. CDR1 and CDR2 from the germline V gene are SNHLY and FYNNEI. The CDR3: CASRAGLAGGYEQYF. CDR3 DNA: TGTGCCAGCAGAGCGGGACTAGCGGGGGGCTACGAGCAGTACTTC.

The chain couples TRBV19 to TRBJ1-5; no reliable D call. Germline V lookup: CDR1 LNHDA, CDR2 SQIVND (reference sequence). The CDR3 totals 14 residues. V was pared by 3 bases and J by 3 bases, with 9 bases between. The CDR3 bases are TGTGCCAGTAGTATCCGAGACTTCAATCAGCCCCAGCATTTT. This codes for CASSIRDFNQPQHF.

This clone was seen a single time. This chain connects TRBV6-2 or TRBV6-3 to TRBJ2-3; 12 bases are a match to TRBD2. Germline values: CDR1 MNHEY, CDR2 SVGEGT. There are 18 residues in the CDR3. The J segment lost 4 bases and the V segment lost 6 bases, leaving 14 bases of the junction unmatched. The CDR3 nucleotides are TGTGCCAGCAGCCCTGGAAGACTAGCGGGAGTTTTTGCAGATACGCAGTATTTT. Translation: CASSPGRLAGVFADTQYF.

J is TRBJ1-3 and V is TRBV7-8; D is unresolved. V lost 5 bases to trimming and J lost 0 bases, with 11 bases between them. Per germline, CDR1 SGHVS and CDR2 FQNEAQ. The CDR3 totals 15 residues. The CDR3 bases are TGTGCCAGCAGCCACGGTCGTATCTCTGGAAACACCATATATTTT. It translates to CASSHGRISGNTIYF.

Worth noting for this clone: Other DNA variants within this sample encode the same CDR3. The rearrangement joins TRBV18 to TRBJ1-4; D is ambiguous. This CDR3 spans 13 amino acids. Germline V lookup: CDR1 KGHSH, CDR2 LQKENI. V dropped 2 bases and J dropped 4 bases, with 5 bases sitting between them. Here the CDR3 reads CASSPGLNEKLFF. CDR3 nucleotide sequence: TGTGCCAGCTCACCAGGCCTTAATGAAAAACTGTTTTTT.

The chain carries TRBV25-1 and TRBJ1-1, with TRBD1 identical over 10 bases. From germline, CDR1 is MGHDK and CDR2 SYGVNS. Unmatched junction bases numbered 6, after V lost 3 bases and J lost 5 bases. CDR3 length equals 15 residues. This CDR3 is CASSDPRTGGTEAFF. In DNA form, the CDR3 reads TGTGCCAGCAGTGATCCCCGGACAGGGGGGACTGAAGCTTTCTTT.

The chain employs TRBV28 and TRBJ2-1; the match to TRBD1 covers 8 bases. Germline V gives CDR1 MDHEN, CDR2 SYDVKM. The CDR3 totals 14 residues. V shed 8 bases and J 8 bases; nucleotides not matched to a gene: 11. The CDR3 spells CASFRTGNADEQFF. The DNA for the CDR3 is TGTGCCAGCTTCAGGACAGGGAACGCAGATGAGCAGTTCTTC.

The CDR3 bases are TGCGCCAGCAGTGAGTCAAAGGGACACCAGAACACTGAAGCTTTCTTT. It is translated as CASSESKGHQNTEAFF. The V and J genes are TRBV10-1 and TRBJ1-1, with D possibly TRBD1 on 6 matching bases. The CDR3 runs 16 residues. The germline V gene encodes CDR1 WNHNN and CDR2 SYGVQD (reference sequence). The V and J ends lost 0 bases and 1 base respectively, with 12 bases between them.

The chain recombines TRBV6-1 with TRBJ2-7, with D perhaps TRBD1 (7 bases). CDR3 length equals 15 residues. Per the germline V gene, CDR1 is MNHNS and CDR2 is SASEGT. The germline V and J ends were trimmed by 1 base and 6 bases, with 16 bases remaining between them. This CDR3 is CASSEVAGGLGEQYF. DNA for the CDR3: TGTGCCAGCAGTGAAGTGGCAGGGGGACTGGGCGAGCAGTACTTC.

The chain links TRBV10-3 to TRBJ2-6; the match to TRBD1 covers 9 bases. The length of the CDR3 is 16 residues. The V segment lost 4 bases and the J segment 0 bases; nucleotides outside the gene matches: 1. Germline V gene lookup returns CDR1 ENHRY and CDR2 SYGVKD. The CDR3 spells CAISGQGDSGANVLTF. The CDR3 nucleotides read TGTGCCATCAGTGGACAGGGGGACTCTGGGGCCAACGTCCTGACTTTC.

Details on this clone: At one end the junction does not follow the germline gene, possibly because of a read error. The chain combines TRBV7-2 with TRBJ2-1, with 10 bases that match TRBD1. Per germline, CDR1 SGHTA and CDR2 FQGNSA. The CDR3 sequence is 11 residues long. The CDR3 reads CASSPRTGGVF. For the CDR3, the DNA is TGTGCCAGCAGCCCAAGGACAGGGGGGGTCTTC.

The gene calls are TRBV27 and TRBJ2-7; D perhaps matches TRBD2 (7 bases). Per germline, CDR1 MNHEY and CDR2 SMNVEV (reference sequence). Trimming removed 3 bases from V and 4 bases from J, with 13 bases in between. CDR3 length: 14 amino acids. The CDR3: CASSLAGAFYEQYF. CDR3 nucleotides: TGTGCCAGCAGTTTGGCGGGGGCATTTTACGAGCAGTACTTC.

The V gene is TRBV30, the J gene TRBJ1-3; maybe TRBD1 (5 bases). Germline CDR1 and CDR2: GTSNPN and SVGIG (reference sequence). Trimming pared 1 base from V and 2 bases from J, leaving 9 bases between. The CDR3 is 14 residues long. CDR3 region: CAWSERGPGNTIYF. The CDR3 nucleotides are TGTGCCTGGAGTGAAAGGGGCCCTGGAAACACCATATATTTT.

The rearrangement uses TRBV27 and TRBJ1-3; 8 bases match TRBD1. The germline gives CDR1 MNHEY, CDR2 SMNVEV (reference sequence). V was pared by 0 bases and J by 5 bases, with 15 bases of the junction left unmatched. The CDR3 is 19 residues long. CDR3 region: CASSLSGPGQESTRNTIYF. In nucleotides, the CDR3 is TGTGCCAGCAGTTTATCCGGGCCGGGACAGGAATCCACTAGAAACACCATATATTTT.

Here the CDR3 DNA reads TGCGCCAGCAACCTTGGCCCCCTCGTGCAGGGTAGCACAGATACGCAGTATTTT. It translates to CASNLGPLVQGSTDTQYF. V and J are TRBV5-1 and TRBJ2-3, with D perhaps matching TRBD1 (5 bases). Germline loops: CDR1 SGHRS, CDR2 YFSETQ. The CDR3 has 18 amino acids. The germline V and J ends were trimmed by 6 bases and 0 bases, with 23 bases remaining between them.

This chain connects TRBV20-1 to TRBJ1-1; 8 bases fit TRBD1. Germline V gives CDR1 DFQATT, CDR2 SNEGSKA (reference sequence). V dropped 2 bases and J dropped 8; count of bases not matched to a gene: 1. This CDR3 has 11 amino acids. CDR3 nucleotides: TGCAGTGCTAGATACAGGGGGGAAGCTTTCTTT. Amino acids: CSARYRGEAFF.

This chain links TRBV3-1 (or the pseudogene TRBV3-2) with TRBJ2-7; D possibly corresponds to TRBD1 (6 bases). Between the trimmed V and J ends, which lost 2 bases and 3 bases, there was a span of 11 bases. This CDR3 is built from 14 residues. CDR1 is LGHDT and CDR2 is YNNKEL in the germline V gene (reference sequence). CDR3 amino acids: CASSQLGHLYEQYF. CDR3 nucleotides: TGTGCCAGCAGCCAATTGGGACATCTCTACGAGCAGTACTTC.

J is TRBJ1-1 and V is TRBV19, with a possible D match to TRBD1 (5 bases). The CDR3 is made up of 15 amino acids. CDR1 and CDR2 (germline): LNHDA, SQIVND (reference sequence). Between the trimmed V and J ends, which lost 5 bases and 1 base, there was a span of 14 bases. The CDR3 DNA reads TGTGCCAGTAGTTCCCCGGGGGGGAGGAACACTGAAGCTTTCTTT. Amino acid sequence: CASSSPGGRNTEAFF.

About this clone itself: Other DNA sequences within the sample encode an identical CDR3. This sequence joins TRBV5-1 and TRBJ1-3; D not certain. CDR3 length equals 14 residues. Germline V lookup: CDR1 SGHRS, CDR2 YFSETQ. V lost 2 bases, J lost 0 bases, and 6 bases lay in between. The CDR3 bases are TGCGCCAGCAGCTTTGATGGCTCTGGAAACACCATATATTTT. This gives the protein CASSFDGSGNTIYF.

This clone has just a few counts. This chain joins TRBV7-9 and TRBJ1-1; the D gene is possibly TRBD1 (6 bases). V shed 8 bases and J shed 5 bases, with 15 bases lying between them. This CDR3 is 13 amino acids long. The germline V gene encodes CDR1 SEHNR and CDR2 FQNEAQ (reference sequence). This CDR3 reads CASHGGLRTEAFF. The CDR3 nucleotides are TGTGCCAGCCACGGGGGGCTAAGGACTGAAGCTTTCTTT.

The CDR3 loop reads CASSLGGPSSYEQYF. CDR3 coding DNA: TGTGCCAGCAGCTTGGGGGGCCCCTCCTCCTACGAGCAGTACTTC. The V and J genes are TRBV5-5 and TRBJ2-7; D is possibly TRBD1 (5 bases). The CDR3 totals 15 residues. V was clipped by 0 bases and J by 0 bases, with 10 bases between them. Germline V gene data show CDR1 as SGHKS and CDR2 as YYEKEE (reference sequence).

The chain links TRBV28 to TRBJ1-2; D perhaps matches TRBD1 (5 bases). There are 14 residues in the CDR3. Germline values: CDR1 MDHEN, CDR2 SYDVKM. V lost 5 bases and J 2 bases, leaving 12 bases between the germline ends. This CDR3 is CASSRRQPNYGYTF. The CDR3 DNA reads as TGTGCCAGCAGTCGAAGACAGCCCAACTATGGCTACACCTTC.

This clone was seen just once. The J gene is TRBJ1-1, the V gene TRBV5-6; 9 bases agree with TRBD1. The CDR3 extends over 16 amino acids. Per the germline V gene, CDR1 is SGHDT and CDR2 is YYEEEE. Trimming took 4 bases from V and 5 from J; bases not matched to a gene: 12. The CDR3 here is CASSPTGGKVGTEAFF. The CDR3 DNA reads TGTGCCAGCAGCCCAACAGGGGGCAAGGTTGGGACTGAAGCTTTCTTT.

The CDR3, as DNA: TGTGCCAGCAGTTACGCTTCTGGGGGCACGACTTATGGCTACACCTTC. Translating gives CASSYASGGTTYGYTF. The rearrangement joins TRBV6-6 to TRBJ1-2; TRBD1 is a possible D gene (6 bases). The CDR3 sequence is 16 residues long. Germline-derived CDR1 and CDR2 are MNHNY and SVGAGI (reference sequence). Trimming removed 2 bases at V and 5 bases at J, with 18 bases between.